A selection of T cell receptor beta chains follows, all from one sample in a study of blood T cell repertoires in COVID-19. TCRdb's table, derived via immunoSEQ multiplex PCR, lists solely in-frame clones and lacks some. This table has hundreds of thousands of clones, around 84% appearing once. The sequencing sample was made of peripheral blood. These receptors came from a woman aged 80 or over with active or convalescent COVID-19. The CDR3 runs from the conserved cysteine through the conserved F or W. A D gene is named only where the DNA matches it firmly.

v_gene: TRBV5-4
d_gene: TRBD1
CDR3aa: CASSVPGQGAYEQYF

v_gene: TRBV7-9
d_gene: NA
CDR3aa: CASSFNRDYGYTF

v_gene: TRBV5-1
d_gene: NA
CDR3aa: CASSPTGSEKLFF

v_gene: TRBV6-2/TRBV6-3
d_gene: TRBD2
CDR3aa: CASSTGGLGGNEQFF

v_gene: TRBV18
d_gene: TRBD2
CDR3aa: CASSPRIGLAVQETQYF

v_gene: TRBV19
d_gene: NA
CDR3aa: CASSIGRGQLGQETQYF

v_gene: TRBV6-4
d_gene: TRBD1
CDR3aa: CASSDQGEKVRSNQPQHF

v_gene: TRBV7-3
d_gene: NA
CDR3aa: CASSLGPGAGNEQFF

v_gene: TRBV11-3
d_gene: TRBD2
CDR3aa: CASSLGRGYETQYF

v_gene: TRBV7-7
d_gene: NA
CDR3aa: CASSTGLVYNELFF

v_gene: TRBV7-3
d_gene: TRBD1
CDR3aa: CASSLGRGREQYF

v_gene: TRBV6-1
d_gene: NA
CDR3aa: CASSEARAFF

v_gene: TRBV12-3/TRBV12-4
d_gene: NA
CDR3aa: CASAQGHGNTIYF

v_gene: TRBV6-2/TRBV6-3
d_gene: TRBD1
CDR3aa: CASSSPGGAFYEQYF

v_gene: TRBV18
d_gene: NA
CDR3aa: CASSESYGYTF

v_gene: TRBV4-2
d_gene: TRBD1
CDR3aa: CASSQDPTGDREKLFF

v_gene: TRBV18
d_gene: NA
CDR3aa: CASSPIRAEETQYF

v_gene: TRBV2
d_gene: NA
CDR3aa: CASSERYRDLPYEQYF